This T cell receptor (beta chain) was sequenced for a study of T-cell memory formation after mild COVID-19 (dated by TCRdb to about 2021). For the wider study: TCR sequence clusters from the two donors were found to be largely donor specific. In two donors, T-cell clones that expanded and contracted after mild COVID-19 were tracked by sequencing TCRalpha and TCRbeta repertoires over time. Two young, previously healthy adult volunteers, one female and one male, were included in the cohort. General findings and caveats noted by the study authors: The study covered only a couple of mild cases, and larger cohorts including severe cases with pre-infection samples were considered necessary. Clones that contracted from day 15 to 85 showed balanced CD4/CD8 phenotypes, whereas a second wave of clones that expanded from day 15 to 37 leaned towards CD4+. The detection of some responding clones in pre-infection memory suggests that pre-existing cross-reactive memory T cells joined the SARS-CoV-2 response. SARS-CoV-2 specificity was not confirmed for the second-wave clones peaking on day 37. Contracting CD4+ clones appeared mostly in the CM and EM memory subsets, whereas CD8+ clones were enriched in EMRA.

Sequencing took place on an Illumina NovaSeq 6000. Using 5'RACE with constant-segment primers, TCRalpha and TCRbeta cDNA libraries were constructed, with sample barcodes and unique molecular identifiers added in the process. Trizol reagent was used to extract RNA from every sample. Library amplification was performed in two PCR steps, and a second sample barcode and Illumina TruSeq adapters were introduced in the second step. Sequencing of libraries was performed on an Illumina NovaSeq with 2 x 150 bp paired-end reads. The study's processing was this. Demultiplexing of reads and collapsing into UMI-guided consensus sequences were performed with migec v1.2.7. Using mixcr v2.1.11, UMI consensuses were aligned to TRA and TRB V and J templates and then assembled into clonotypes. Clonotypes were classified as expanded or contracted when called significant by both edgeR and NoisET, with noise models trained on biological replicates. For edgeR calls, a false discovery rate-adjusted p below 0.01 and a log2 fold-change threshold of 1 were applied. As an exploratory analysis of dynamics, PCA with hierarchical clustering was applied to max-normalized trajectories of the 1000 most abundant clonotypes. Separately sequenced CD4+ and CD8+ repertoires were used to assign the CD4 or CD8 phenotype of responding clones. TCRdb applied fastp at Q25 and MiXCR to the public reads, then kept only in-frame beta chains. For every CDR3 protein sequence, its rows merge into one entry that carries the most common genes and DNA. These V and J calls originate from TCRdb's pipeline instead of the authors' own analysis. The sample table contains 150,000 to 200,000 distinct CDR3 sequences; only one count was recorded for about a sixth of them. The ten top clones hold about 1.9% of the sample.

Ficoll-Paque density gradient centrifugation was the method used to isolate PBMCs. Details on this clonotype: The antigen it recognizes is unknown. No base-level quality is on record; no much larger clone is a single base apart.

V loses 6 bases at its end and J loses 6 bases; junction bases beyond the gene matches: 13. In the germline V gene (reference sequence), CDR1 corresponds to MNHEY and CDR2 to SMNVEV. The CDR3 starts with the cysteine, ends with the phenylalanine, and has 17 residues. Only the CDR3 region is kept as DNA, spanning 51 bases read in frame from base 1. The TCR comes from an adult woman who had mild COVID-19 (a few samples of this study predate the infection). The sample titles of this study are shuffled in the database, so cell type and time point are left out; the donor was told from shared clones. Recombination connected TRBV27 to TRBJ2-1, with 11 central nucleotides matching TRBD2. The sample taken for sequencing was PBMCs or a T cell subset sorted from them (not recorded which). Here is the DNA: TGTGCCAGCAGCCGTACTGGACTAGCGGGCGTTTTCAATGAGCAGTTCTTC. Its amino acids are CASSRTGLAGVFNEQFF.